A selection of T cell receptor beta chains follows, all from one sample in a study of T cell changes during pregnancy in multiple sclerosis. Assay: immunoSEQ multiplex PCR; the TCRdb copy retains only in-frame clones and omits some. This sample has about 70,000 clones, with around 94% found just once. The sequenced sample was peripheral blood, obtained in the third trimester of pregnancy. The receptor source for this set is a female donor with multiple sclerosis, enrolled in a pregnancy study. Both conserved end residues are part of each CDR3. Each record gives: V gene, J gene, D gene, clone size, CDR3 protein, CDR3 DNA. The D gene is left open where the match is weak. Clone sizes are given selectively: once, few, many, or a class where the clone is expanded.

v_call: TRBV14
j_call: TRBJ1-1
d_call: NA
clone_size: NA
cdr3_aa: CASSQDRITEAFF
cdr3_nt: TGTGCCAGCAGCCAAGATCGTATAACTGAAGCTTTCTTT

v_call: TRBV12-5
j_call: TRBJ1-2
d_call: NA
clone_size: few
cdr3_aa: CASGLDAAAPYGYTF
cdr3_nt: TGTGCTAGTGGTTTGGACGCGGCCGCTCCCTATGGCTACACCTTC

v_call: TRBV7-3
j_call: TRBJ2-7
d_call: TRBD1
clone_size: NA
cdr3_aa: CASSLSPTGYYEQYF
cdr3_nt: TGTGCCAGCAGCTTAAGCCCGACAGGGTACTACGAGCAGTACTTC

v_call: TRBV7-3
j_call: TRBJ1-6
d_call: TRBD1
clone_size: once
cdr3_aa: CASSFTGQGISPLHF
cdr3_nt: TGTGCCAGCAGCTTCACAGGACAGGGAATCTCACCCCTCCACTTT

v_call: TRBV10-3
j_call: TRBJ1-4
d_call: NA
clone_size: NA
cdr3_aa: CAITRGAGEKLFF
cdr3_nt: TGTGCCATCACTCGGGGGGCAGGTGAAAAACTGTTTTTT

v_call: TRBV5-1
j_call: TRBJ1-2
d_call: NA
clone_size: NA
cdr3_aa: CASSLGQRSYGYTF
cdr3_nt: TGCGCCAGCAGCTTGGGCCAGCGAAGCTATGGCTACACCTTC

v_call: TRBV19
j_call: TRBJ2-3
d_call: NA
clone_size: NA
cdr3_aa: CASSMAGAFTDTQYF
cdr3_nt: TGTGCCAGTAGTATGGCGGGGGCCTTCACAGATACGCAGTATTTT

v_call: TRBV2
j_call: TRBJ1-2
d_call: NA
clone_size: few
cdr3_aa: CASTVRRDGYTF
cdr3_nt: TGTGCCAGCACAGTGAGGAGGGATGGCTACACCTTC

v_call: TRBV29-1
j_call: TRBJ2-3
d_call: NA
clone_size: NA
cdr3_aa: CSVGGGGDTQYF
cdr3_nt: TGCAGCGTTGGGGGAGGGGGAGATACGCAGTATTTT

v_call: TRBV2
j_call: TRBJ2-6
d_call: NA
clone_size: NA
cdr3_aa: CASSDGRSRSGANVLTF
cdr3_nt: TGTGCCAGCAGTGATGGAAGGTCCAGGTCTGGGGCCAACGTCCTGACTTTC

v_call: TRBV25-1
j_call: TRBJ2-1
d_call: TRBD1
clone_size: NA
cdr3_aa: CASSGTGTEQFF
cdr3_nt: TGTGCCAGCAGTGGGACAGGGACTGAGCAGTTCTTC

v_call: TRBV30
j_call: TRBJ1-4
d_call: NA
clone_size: NA
cdr3_aa: CAWSSTGTGREKLFF
cdr3_nt: TGTGCCTGGAGTTCTACCGGGACCGGGAGGGAAAAACTGTTTTTT

v_call: TRBV7-3
j_call: TRBJ1-2
d_call: TRBD1
clone_size: once
cdr3_aa: CASSSTGGNYGYTF
cdr3_nt: TGTGCCAGCAGTTCGACAGGGGGAAACTATGGCTACACCTTC

v_call: TRBV7-2
j_call: TRBJ2-1
d_call: TRBD1
clone_size: NA
cdr3_aa: CASSLLPGQGSIYNEQFF
cdr3_nt: TGTGCCAGCAGCCTATTACCGGGACAGGGTTCTATCTACAATGAGCAGTTCTTC

v_call: TRBV18
j_call: TRBJ1-1
d_call: TRBD1
clone_size: NA
cdr3_aa: CASSRVRDRGQDTEAFF
cdr3_nt: TGTGCCAGCTCACGGGTCCGGGACAGGGGGCAGGACACTGAAGCTTTCTTT

v_call: TRBV2
j_call: TRBJ1-5
d_call: TRBD1
clone_size: NA
cdr3_aa: CASSVQGEGPQHF
cdr3_nt: TGTGCCAGCAGTGTTCAGGGGGAAGGACCCCAGCATTTT

v_call: TRBV4-1
j_call: TRBJ1-2
d_call: NA
clone_size: NA
cdr3_aa: CASSPLDSNYGYTF
cdr3_nt: TGCGCCAGCAGCCCCCTCGACAGTAACTATGGCTACACCTTC

v_call: TRBV11-2
j_call: TRBJ2-1
d_call: TRBD2
clone_size: NA
cdr3_aa: CASSSNGTRIYHEQFF
cdr3_nt: TGTGCCAGCAGCTCCAACGGGACTAGGATTTACCATGAGCAGTTCTTC

v_call: TRBV5-1
j_call: TRBJ1-5
d_call: NA
clone_size: NA
cdr3_aa: CASSPRGLQGTEQPQHF
cdr3_nt: TGCGCCAGCAGCCCGCGGGGGCTACAGGGTACGGAACAGCCCCAGCATTTT

v_call: TRBV29-1
j_call: TRBJ1-3
d_call: NA
clone_size: NA
cdr3_aa: CSVEASGNTIYF
cdr3_nt: TGCAGCGTTGAGGCTTCTGGAAACACCATATATTTT

v_call: TRBV29-1
j_call: TRBJ1-1
d_call: NA
clone_size: NA
cdr3_aa: CSVEDPGAEAFF
cdr3_nt: TGCAGCGTTGAAGATCCGGGGGCTGAAGCTTTCTTT

v_call: TRBV4-3
j_call: TRBJ2-1
d_call: NA
clone_size: NA
cdr3_aa: CASGWRAVPNNEQFF
cdr3_nt: TGCGCCAGCGGGTGGCGGGCAGTACCTAACAATGAGCAGTTCTTC

v_call: TRBV19
j_call: TRBJ1-4
d_call: NA
clone_size: few
cdr3_aa: CASRLTEGWGEKLFF
cdr3_nt: TGTGCCAGTAGGCTCACTGAGGGCTGGGGTGAAAAACTGTTTTTT

v_call: TRBV29-1
j_call: TRBJ1-2
d_call: NA
clone_size: NA
cdr3_aa: CSFQDSSNYGYTF
cdr3_nt: TGCAGCTTCCAGGACAGCTCCAACTATGGCTACACCTTC

v_call: TRBV7-2
j_call: TRBJ2-1
d_call: TRBD2
clone_size: few
cdr3_aa: CASSSTSGGAHNEQFF
cdr3_nt: TGTGCCAGCAGCTCGACTAGCGGGGGGGCCCACAATGAGCAGTTCTTC

v_call: TRBV19
j_call: TRBJ2-3
d_call: TRBD2
clone_size: NA
cdr3_aa: CASTQRGDTDTQYF
cdr3_nt: TGTGCCAGTACCCAGCGGGGGGACACAGATACGCAGTATTTT

v_call: TRBV15
j_call: TRBJ2-1
d_call: TRBD2
clone_size: once
cdr3_aa: CATSRVAGGGNEQFF
cdr3_nt: TGTGCCACCAGCAGGGTAGCGGGGGGGGGTAATGAGCAGTTCTTC

v_call: TRBV6-4
j_call: TRBJ1-1
d_call: NA
clone_size: NA
cdr3_aa: CASSAIRGGLNTEAFF
cdr3_nt: TGTGCCAGCAGTGCTATACGGGGGGGTCTGAACACTGAAGCTTTCTTT

v_call: TRBV20-1
j_call: TRBJ2-7
d_call: NA
clone_size: few
cdr3_aa: CSARASYEQYF
cdr3_nt: TGCAGTGCTAGGGCCTCCTACGAGCAGTACTTC

v_call: TRBV7-2
j_call: TRBJ2-6
d_call: NA
clone_size: few
cdr3_aa: CASSHRQGRAGANVLTF
cdr3_nt: TGTGCCAGCAGCCACCGACAGGGGAGGGCTGGGGCCAACGTCCTGACTTTC

v_call: TRBV27
j_call: TRBJ2-7
d_call: TRBD2
clone_size: NA
cdr3_aa: CASSRVSGGAGGLKRIYEQYF
cdr3_nt: TGTGCCAGCAGTAGGGTGAGCGGGGGGGCCGGAGGTTTAAAAAGAATCTACGAGCAGTACTTC

v_call: TRBV2
j_call: TRBJ1-3
d_call: NA
clone_size: once
cdr3_aa: CASSERFSGNTIYF
cdr3_nt: TGTGCCAGCAGTGAGAGGTTCTCTGGAAACACCATATATTTT

v_call: TRBV5-6
j_call: TRBJ1-1
d_call: NA
clone_size: NA
cdr3_aa: CASKTGTEAFF
cdr3_nt: TGTGCCAGCAAAACGGGCACTGAAGCTTTCTTT

v_call: TRBV7-2
j_call: TRBJ2-3
d_call: NA
clone_size: NA
cdr3_aa: CASSVQAIPRGLRDTQYF
cdr3_nt: TGTGCCAGCAGCGTCCAAGCAATTCCGCGGGGATTGAGAGATACGCAGTATTTT

v_call: TRBV9
j_call: TRBJ1-1
d_call: NA
clone_size: NA
cdr3_aa: CASSVKAGPNTEAFF
cdr3_nt: TGTGCCAGCAGCGTCAAGGCGGGGCCGAACACTGAAGCTTTCTTT

v_call: TRBV13
j_call: TRBJ1-2
d_call: TRBD1
clone_size: NA
cdr3_aa: CASRPTGGGTNYGYTF
cdr3_nt: TGTGCCAGCCGACCCACCGGAGGGGGCACTAACTATGGCTACACCTTC